This passage covers 32 T cell receptor beta chains from one sample sequenced in a study of T cells after yellow fever vaccination. Each CDR3 protein is one row after TCRdb ran MiXCR on the 5' RACE reads. The sample records roughly 500,000 distinct CDR3 sequences, about 19% being singletons. Specimen: PBMCs, collected 15 days after the yellow fever booster vaccination. The receptors come from a man aged 25-45 years who received the YFV17D yellow fever vaccine.

There are a few counts of this clonotype. The V call is TRBV5-6, the J call TRBJ2-1; D may match TRBD1 or TRBD2 (5 bases each). The CDR3 totals 14 residues. V lost 2 bases and J lost 7, with 13 bases in between. Germline-derived CDR1 and CDR2 are SGHDT and YYEEEE. CDR3 amino acids: CASSFRDGLNEQFF. CDR3 coding DNA: TGTGCCAGCAGCTTCCGGGACGGTCTAAATGAGCAGTTCTTC.

This clonotype was detected only a few times. The rearrangement joins TRBV4-3 to TRBJ2-5; 8 bases are shared with TRBD2. The CDR3 sequence is 15 residues long. CDR1 and CDR2 from the germline V gene are LGHNA and YSLEER. Trimming removed 1 base from V and 4 bases from J; junction bases left unmatched: 5. Here the CDR3 DNA reads TGCGCCAGCAGCCAAGGGTTGCGGGAGGTAGAGACCCAGTACTTC. Amino acid sequence: CASSQGLREVETQYF.

The J gene is TRBJ2-4, the V gene TRBV28, with 7 positions matching TRBD1. J lost 5 bases, V lost 5 bases, and 9 bases had no gene match. Germline V gene data show CDR1 as MDHEN and CDR2 as SYDVKM. The CDR3 spans 15 residues. CDR3 loop: CASSHDRVIQNIQYF. CDR3 nucleotides: TGTGCCAGCAGTCATGACAGGGTGATACAAAACATTCAGTACTTC. The variable domain in full, with the rest retrieved from reference TRBV28 and TRBJ2-4, is DVKVTQSSRYLVKRTGEKVFLECVQDMDHENMFWYRQDPGLGLRLIYFSYDVKMKEKGDIPEGYSVSREKKERFSLILESASTNQTSMYLCASSHDRVIQNIQYFGAGTRLSVL.

This clonotype has more than one count but fewer than ten. The genes are TRBV18 and TRBJ2-1; 9 bases fit TRBD1. Per the germline V gene, CDR1 is KGHSH and CDR2 is LQKENI. J was trimmed by 7 bases and V by 2 bases; bases with no gene match: 6. The CDR3 has 15 residues. The chain's CDR3 is CASSPGTGTGNEQFF. DNA of the CDR3: TGTGCCAGCTCACCAGGGACAGGGACGGGTAATGAGCAGTTCTTC. Using reference TRBV18 and TRBJ2-1 for the parts outside the CDR3, the full variable domain is NAGVMQNPRHLVRRRGQEARLRCSPMKGHSHVYWYRQLPEEGLKFMVYLQKENIIDESGMPKERFSAEFPKEGPSILRIQQVVRGDSAAYFCASSPGTGTGNEQFFGPGTRLTVL.

The chain links TRBV6-2 or TRBV6-3 to TRBJ2-5; D call uncertain. Germline CDR1 is MNHEY and CDR2 is SVGEGT. Trimming left V 4 bases short and J 3 bases short, with 15 bases between. This CDR3 is built from 15 residues. The CDR3 nucleotides read TGTGCCAGCAGTTCGCCCTCGACTGGAAAAGAGACCCAGTACTTC. As protein: CASSSPSTGKETQYF.

J is TRBJ2-1 and V is TRBV24-1; TRBD2 might be the D (6 bases). The CDR3 totals 14 residues. Trimming shortened V by 4 bases and J by 0 bases, and 6 bases separated the two germline ends. The V gene's germline CDR1 is KGHDR and CDR2 SFDVKD. This CDR3 reads CATSEGGSYNEQFF. The CDR3 bases are TGTGCCACCAGTGAGGGAGGCTCCTACAATGAGCAGTTCTTC.

This clonotype was counted only a few times. The chain has TRBV5-1 and TRBJ2-6; 9 positions agree with TRBD2. Trimming took 0 bases from V and 1 from J; bases not matched to a gene: 5. This CDR3 has 18 residues. The germline CDR1 and CDR2 sequences are SGHRS and YFSETQ. The CDR3 protein is CASSLALSGSSGANVLTF. For the CDR3, the DNA is TGCGCCAGCAGCTTGGCGCTTAGCGGGAGTTCTGGGGCCAACGTCCTGACTTTC.

The rearrangement uses TRBV30 and TRBJ2-5, with a weak D call TRBD1 (5 bases). The CDR3 extends over 13 amino acids. Germline V gene sequence: CDR1 GTSNPN, CDR2 SVGIG (reference sequence). The DNA of the CDR3 is TGTGCTTTGACCAGGGATGGCCTAGAGACCCAGTACTTC. Translation: CALTRDGLETQYF. The full variable domain, with the rest looked up from reference TRBV30 and TRBJ2-5, is SQTIHQWPATLVQPVGSPLSLECTVEGTSNPNLYWYRQAAGRGLQLLFYSVGIGQISSEVPQNLSASRPQDRQFILSSKKLLLSDSGFYLCALTRDGLETQYFGPGTRLLVL.

The chain employs TRBV20-1 and TRBJ2-3; 11 positions match TRBD2. Looked up from germline, CDR1 is DFQATT and CDR2 is SNEGSKA (reference sequence). The CDR3 has 19 residues. The junction had 14 bases not matched to a gene; V was cut back by 1 base and J by 2 bases. CDR3 in amino acids: CSARAIPRLAGGVTDTQYF. The CDR3 nucleotides read TGCAGTGCTAGAGCCATCCCCCGTTTAGCGGGAGGGGTCACAGATACGCAGTATTTT.

The genes are TRBV5-4 and TRBJ2-5; D unclear. The CDR3 is 16 residues long. The V gene's germline CDR1 is SGHNT and CDR2 YYREEE (reference sequence). Trimming removed 3 bases from V and 1 base from J, with 16 bases in between. The DNA for the CDR3 is TGTGCCAGCAGCTCCTCTTTGGAACGGATCCAAGAGACCCAGTACTTC. Its protein product is CASSSSLERIQETQYF.

This clonotype was picked up a small number of times. This rearrangement joins TRBV12-3 or TRBV12-4 to TRBJ2-1; 10 bases fit TRBD2. There are 15 residues in the CDR3. The V segment lost 8 bases and the J segment 9 bases; nucleotides outside the gene matches: 13. The CDR3 sequence is CASCTSGRAIGEQFF. CDR3 DNA: TGTGCCAGCTGCACAAGCGGGAGGGCCATCGGTGAGCAGTTCTTC.

The chain has TRBV25-1 and TRBJ2-1; the match to TRBD1 covers 9 bases. V lost 7 bases, J lost 3 bases, and 10 bases stayed unmatched. This CDR3 is built from 16 residues. From germline, CDR1 is MGHDK and CDR2 SYGVNS. In DNA form, the CDR3 reads TGTGCCAGCACTAAAGGTGGGACAGGGAACTACAATGAGCAGTTCTTC. This encodes CASTKGGTGNYNEQFF.

The chain uses TRBV7-2 and TRBJ2-1; the D is unclear. The CDR3 length is 15 residues. Germline V gene data show CDR1 as SGHTA and CDR2 as FQGNSA. V was clipped by 5 bases and J by 2 bases, with 13 bases between them. CDR3 in amino acids: CASSPSSYPYNEQFF. The CDR3 DNA reads as TGTGCCAGCAGCCCATCCTCCTACCCCTACAATGAGCAGTTCTTC. Full variable domain (outside the CDR3, taken from reference TRBV7-2 and TRBJ2-1): GAGVSQSPSNKVTEKGKDVELRCDPISGHTALYWYRQSLGQGLEFLIYFQGNSAPDKSGLPSDRFSAERTGGSVSTLTIQRTQQEDSAVYLCASSPSSYPYNEQFFGPGTRLTVL.

The chain joins TRBV20-1 to TRBJ2-1; weak D call: TRBD2 (7 bases). The CDR3 is 14 amino acids. The germline CDR1 and CDR2 sequences are DFQATT and SNEGSKA (reference sequence). Between the trimmed V and J ends, which lost 6 bases and 9 bases, there was a span of 21 bases. The CDR3 DNA reads as TGCAGTGCGCTAACAGGGCGGGGGAGTGGTGAGCAGTTCTTC. Its protein is CSALTGRGSGEQFF.

A few counts support this clonotype. This rearrangement joins TRBV5-1 to TRBJ2-1; 9 positions match TRBD1. V lost 0 bases to trimming and J lost 5 bases; unmatched junction nucleotides: 9. CDR3 length: 17 residues. Germline assignment: CDR1 SGHRS and CDR2 YFSETQ. The CDR3 DNA follows: TGCGCCAGCAGCTTGGTCACCGGGACAGGGCCAAACAATGAGCAGTTCTTC. It specifies CASSLVTGTGPNNEQFF.

This clonotype came up a few times. The chain carries TRBV5-5 and TRBJ2-1; D unclear. Germline V CDR1 and CDR2: SGHKS, YYEKEE (reference sequence). The CDR3 consists of 16 residues. V gave up 1 base and J gave up 0 bases, with 11 bases separating them. The CDR3 is CASSLRPQSSYNEQFF. The CDR3 nucleotides are TGTGCCAGCAGCTTGCGACCACAGTCCTCCTACAATGAGCAGTTCTTC.

This chain links TRBV7-9 with TRBJ2-7; TRBD1 might be the D (5 bases). This CDR3 contains 17 residues. V lost 4 bases and J lost 3, with 22 bases in between. Germline CDR1 SEHNR, CDR2 FQNEAQ (reference sequence). The CDR3 here is CASSSTMGPAGLYEQYF. Here the CDR3 DNA reads TGTGCCAGCAGCTCCACGATGGGCCCGGCAGGGCTCTACGAGCAGTACTTC.

V is TRBV20-1 and J is TRBJ2-2; TRBD2 matches at 7 bases. This CDR3 has 15 residues. V lost 6 bases to trimming and J lost 0 bases; unmatched junction nucleotides: 7. Germline CDR1 is DFQATT and CDR2 is SNEGSKA (reference sequence). CDR3 loop: CSAPPSGTNTGELFF. For the CDR3, the DNA is TGCAGTGCCCCTCCTAGCGGTACGAACACCGGGGAGCTGTTTTTT.

V usage is TRBV15 and J usage is TRBJ2-1, with 8 positions matching TRBD1. This CDR3 region has 15 residues. Looked up from germline, CDR1 is LNHNV and CDR2 is YYDKDF (reference sequence). V lost 0 bases, J lost 10 bases, and 8 bases stayed unmatched. This chain's CDR3 is CATSRDPTGDREQFF. Here the CDR3 DNA reads TGTGCCACCAGCAGAGACCCGACAGGGGACCGCGAGCAGTTCTTC.

The chain recombines TRBV7-2 with TRBJ2-7, with 11 bases lining up with TRBD2. This CDR3 contains 15 residues. Germline V lookup: CDR1 SGHTA, CDR2 FQGNSA. V shed 5 bases and J 2 bases; nucleotides not matched to a gene: 5. CDR3 loop: CASSPLLAGAYEQYF. In nucleotides, the CDR3 is TGTGCCAGCAGCCCACTACTAGCGGGAGCCTACGAGCAGTACTTC.

The chain combines TRBV7-2 with TRBJ2-4; TRBD1 or TRBD2 may be the D gene (5 bases each). Trimming took 8 bases from V and 2 from J, leaving 13 bases between them. This CDR3 has 14 residues. CDR1 SGHTA and CDR2 FQGNSA come from the germline V gene. CDR3 in amino acids: CASANGGSKNIQYF. CDR3 in DNA: TGTGCCAGCGCTAATGGGGGTTCCAAAAACATTCAGTACTTC.

The sample holds a few counts of this clonotype. The V and J genes are TRBV5-1 and TRBJ2-3, with 8 positions matching TRBD1. The V gene end was trimmed by 4 bases and the J gene end by 4 bases; junction bases not matched to a gene: 5. This CDR3 comprises 14 residues. Germline V gene lookup returns CDR1 SGHRS and CDR2 YFSETQ. CDR3 region: CASSPTGAPDTQYF. Written as DNA, the CDR3 is TGCGCCAGCAGCCCGACAGGGGCCCCAGATACGCAGTATTTT.

This clonotype was counted only a few times. The genes are TRBV18 and TRBJ2-2; D not resolved. Germline V lookup: CDR1 KGHSH, CDR2 LQKENI. The CDR3 runs to 13 residues. Trimming took 2 bases from V and 7 from J, leaving 8 bases between them. CDR3 residues: CASSPIESGELFF. The CDR3 nucleotides read TGTGCCAGCTCACCAATAGAGAGCGGGGAGCTGTTTTTT.

This clonotype showed up just a few times. The genes are TRBV28 and TRBJ2-7; 7 bases fit TRBD1. CDR3 length: 14 residues. V lost 6 bases to trimming and J lost 5 bases; unmatched junction nucleotides: 10. The germline CDR1 and CDR2 sequences are MDHEN and SYDVKM. This CDR3 reads CASSPRTGGNEQYF. CDR3 nucleotides: TGTGCCAGCAGCCCCAGGACAGGTGGCAACGAGCAGTACTTC.

This clonotype appeared a few times. The chain couples TRBV6-5 to TRBJ2-7; no clear D. The CDR3 totals 14 residues. The germline V gene has CDR1 MNHEY and CDR2 SVGAGI. V lost 0 bases and J 1 base, leaving 7 bases between the germline ends. CDR3 nucleotide sequence: TGTGCCAGCAGTTACTCGGACCGATCCTACGAGCAGTACTTC. Translated, it gives CASSYSDRSYEQYF.

CDR3 sequence reads: CASSLPGVPYEQYF. CDR3 nucleotides: TGTGCCAGCAGCTTGCCAGGTGTTCCCTACGAGCAGTACTTC. The chain recombines TRBV5-5 with TRBJ2-7, with no clear D. CDR3 length equals 14 residues. Trimming removed 1 base at V and 2 bases at J, with 10 bases between. CDR1 is SGHKS, CDR2 YYEKEE, per germline (reference sequence).

The chain joins TRBV20-1 to TRBJ2-1, with 8 positions matching TRBD2. The germline V gene has CDR1 DFQATT and CDR2 SNEGSKA (reference sequence). The CDR3 is 16 residues long. The trim removed 1 base at V and 3 bases at J, leaving 8 bases unmatched. CDR3 residues: CSARASVAGNYNEQFF. CDR3 nucleotides: TGCAGTGCTAGAGCGTCGGTAGCGGGGAACTACAATGAGCAGTTCTTC.

The chain employs TRBV27 and TRBJ2-7, with D hard to call. Trimming shortened V by 9 bases and J by 6 bases, and 9 bases separated the two germline ends. Germline values: CDR1 MNHEY, CDR2 SMNVEV (reference sequence). The CDR3 runs to 10 residues. This CDR3 is CASYSLEQYF. CDR3 sequence (DNA): TGTGCCAGTTATTCTCTCGAGCAGTACTTC.

CDR3 in amino acids: CAWSARGTQYF. Here the CDR3 DNA reads TGTGCCTGGAGTGCCCGGGGTACGCAGTATTTT. This sequence joins TRBV30 and TRBJ2-3; a weak D match, TRBD2 (5 bases). CDR1 and CDR2 from the germline V gene are GTSNPN and SVGIG (reference sequence). V lost 1 base, J lost 8 bases, and 7 bases lay in between. The CDR3 length is 11 residues.

The chain carries TRBV7-2 and TRBJ2-5, with 7 bases identical to TRBD1. This CDR3 has 15 residues. CDR1 and CDR2 from the germline V gene are SGHTA and FQGNSA. V shed 5 bases, J shed 1 base, and the junction held 7 bases outside the gene matches. The CDR3 region is CASSRRTGPQETQYF. The DNA of the CDR3 is TGTGCCAGCAGCCGCCGGACAGGCCCCCAAGAGACCCAGTACTTC.

The rearrangement uses TRBV30 and TRBJ1-6; 8 bases map to TRBD1. Germline V gene sequence: CDR1 GTSNPN, CDR2 SVGIG (reference sequence). V shed 2 bases and J 6 bases; nucleotides not matched to a gene: 6. The CDR3 runs to 15 residues. Written as DNA, the CDR3 is TGTGCCTGGAGTCCAGCCGGACAGGGTAATTCACCCCTCCACTTT. Translated: CAWSPAGQGNSPLHF.

This clonotype was observed a handful of times. CDR3 sequence reads: CASLAGYNEQFF. The CDR3 DNA follows: TGTGCCAGCCTCGCGGGCTACAATGAGCAGTTCTTC. The chain combines TRBV7-2 with TRBJ2-1, with D tentatively TRBD2 (5 bases). Germline V gene data show CDR1 as SGHTA and CDR2 as FQGNSA. With 8 bases removed from V and 3 bases from J, the gap between germline ends came to 8 bases. The length of the CDR3 is 12 residues.